Below, 8 T cell receptor beta chains from the same sample are listed, as sequenced in a study of T cell responses to AZD1222 COVID-19 vaccine. The protocol was immunoSEQ multiplex PCR, while the TCRdb copy is restricted to in-frame clones and leaves out a portion. The sample includes roughly 100,000 clones, more than 75% of them seen just once. This specimen consisted of peripheral blood, obtained on day 0 of AZD1222 vaccination. These receptors all come from an adult in good health.

The chain employs TRBV20-1 and TRBJ2-3; D call uncertain. This CDR3 has 11 residues. Per the germline V gene, CDR1 is DFQATT and CDR2 is SNEGSKA (reference sequence). Trimming took off 3 bases at V and 5 bases at J, with 6 bases between the two ends. In DNA form, the CDR3 reads TGCAGTGCTAGCCCGGGAGATACGCAGTATTTT. This sequence encodes CSASPGDTQYF.

The chain employs TRBV19 and TRBJ2-3; D is uncertain. Germline V gives CDR1 LNHDA, CDR2 SQIVND (reference sequence). V was cut by 5 bases and J by 2 bases, with 14 bases left in between. The CDR3 has 15 amino acids. CDR3 bases: TGTGCCAGTAGTTATCTGGCGGATTACACAGATACGCAGTATTTT. Protein product: CASSYLADYTDTQYF.

This clone was seen more than once but under ten times. CDR3 DNA sequence: TGTGCCAGCAGCTACTTTATGGACGAGCAGTACTTC. Translation: CASSYFMDEQYF. The chain carries TRBV28 and TRBJ2-7, with D hard to call. The CDR3 spans 12 residues. CDR1 and CDR2 (germline): MDHEN, SYDVKM. Between the trimmed V and J ends, which lost 6 bases and 5 bases, there was a span of 11 bases.

The rearrangement uses TRBV2 and TRBJ2-5; TRBD2 is a possible D gene (6 bases). Germline V gene lookup returns CDR1 SNHLY and CDR2 FYNNEI. Trimming left V 0 bases short and J 7 bases short, with 18 bases between. This CDR3 spans 16 amino acids. CDR3 in amino acids: CASSEARGLPSTTQYF. As DNA, the CDR3 is TGTGCCAGCAGTGAAGCGAGGGGACTCCCCTCAACGACCCAGTACTTC.

This chain joins TRBV23-1 and TRBJ2-1; possibly TRBD1 or TRBD2 for D (5 bases each). TRBV23-1 is given ORF status, its function remaining uncertain. The CDR3 loop spans 17 amino acids. The V end was cut by 2 bases, the J end by 2 bases, with 16 bases between. The CDR3 DNA reads TGCGCCAGCAGTCAAACCCCTCAGGGAGCTCCCTACAATGAGCAGTTCTTC. As protein: CASSQTPQGAPYNEQFF.

The chain links TRBV14 to TRBJ1-2, with D maybe TRBD1 (6 bases). V was cut by 1 base and J by 4 bases, with 7 bases left in between. Germline lookup yields CDR1 SGHDN and CDR2 FVKESK. There are 13 residues in the CDR3. Here the CDR3 reads CASSQVDSYGYTF. In DNA, the CDR3 is TGTGCCAGCAGCCAAGTGGACAGCTATGGCTACACCTTC.

This chain links TRBV5-5 with TRBJ1-6, with D unresolved. This CDR3 has 14 amino acids. The V and J ends lost 4 bases and 2 bases respectively, with 7 bases between them. Germline CDR1 and CDR2: SGHKS and YYEKEE (reference sequence). The chain's CDR3 is CASSVGTYNSPLHF. The CDR3 bases are TGTGCCAGCAGCGTCGGAACCTATAATTCACCCCTCCACTTT.

This clone was counted only a few times. V gene TRBV7-8 combines with J gene TRBJ2-7; D is perhaps TRBD1 (5 bases). There are 11 residues in the CDR3. CDR1 and CDR2 from the germline V gene are SGHVS and FQNEAQ. Trimming cost V 6 bases and J 4 bases, with 7 bases left between them. The CDR3 DNA reads as TGTGCCAGCAGGTCAGGGTACGAGCAGTACTTC. The encoded protein is CASRSGYEQYF. The full variable domain, completed using reference TRBV7-8 and TRBJ2-7, is GAGVSQSPRYKVAKRGQDVALRCDPISGHVSLFWYQQALGQGPEFLTYFQNEAQLDKSGLPSDRFFAERPEGSVSTLKIQRTQQEDSAVYLCASRSGYEQYFGPGTRLTVT.